This entry features one TCR beta chain sequence. Germline V gene sequence: CDR1 SQVTM, CDR2 ANQGSEA. V was pared by 7 bases and J by 4 bases, with 4 bases of the junction left unmatched. CDR3 length: 12 amino acids. The data were taken from a study of OX40 agonist ivuxolimab in advanced cancers. The method was immunoSEQ multiplex PCR; TCRdb's version includes in-frame clones alone and lacks a portion of them. Of over 75,000 clones in the sample, around nine tenths are singletons; the top ten hold approximately 1.5%. This receptor was obtained from an adult with an advanced solid tumor such as melanoma, head and neck, liver or kidney cancer. Sequences were derived from CD4+ or CD8+ T cells sorted from blood, sampled in a trial of the OX40 agonist ivuxolimab. The chain joins TRBV29-1 to TRBJ1-5; 7 positions agree with TRBD1. The CDR3: CSAGQDNQPQHF. CDR3 bases: TGCAGCGCTGGACAGGATAATCAGCCCCAGCATTTT.